This TCR beta chain originates from a study of blood T cell repertoires in COVID-19. About the research overall: Whether acute or convalescent, the COVID-19 samples came from the United States, Italy and Spain. The cDNA or gDNA used as material had been derived from T cells, B-cell-depleted T cells, or PBMCs.

Original methodology: Reference gene primers were amplified, and this amplification served to estimate nucleated cell counts. Data came from immunoSEQ multiplex PCR; TCRdb stores just in-frame clones and leaves some out. The DNA was the basis for D and trimming; V, J and clone size are from that table. Of around 250,000 clones detected, about 82% appear once; the ten largest clones hold 5% to 6.5%. Trimming took off 4 bases at V and 6 bases at J, with 11 bases between the two ends. Germline CDR1 reads SGHRS; CDR2 reads YFSETQ. The CDR3 is 13 amino acids. The clonotype was recovered from a man between 50 and 59 years old with active or convalescent COVID-19. The sample taken for sequencing was peripheral blood. This sequence joins TRBV5-1 and TRBJ2-1; unclear D gene. The CDR3 sequence is CASSRIESNEQFF. In DNA form, the CDR3 reads TGCGCCAGCAGCCGAATAGAAAGCAATGAGCAGTTCTTC.